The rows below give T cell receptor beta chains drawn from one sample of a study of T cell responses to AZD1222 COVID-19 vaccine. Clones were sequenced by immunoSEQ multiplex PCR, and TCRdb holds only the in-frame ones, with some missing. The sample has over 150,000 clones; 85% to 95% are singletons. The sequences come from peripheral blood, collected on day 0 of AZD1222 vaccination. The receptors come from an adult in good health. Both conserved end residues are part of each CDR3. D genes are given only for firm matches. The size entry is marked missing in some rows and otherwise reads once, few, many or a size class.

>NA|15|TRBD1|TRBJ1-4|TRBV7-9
CASSREQGYNEKLFF
TGTGCCAGCAGTCGTGAACAGGGGTATAATGAAAAACTGTTTTTT
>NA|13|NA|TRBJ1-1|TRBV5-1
CASSADGYTEAFF
TGCGCCAGCAGCGCGGACGGCTACACTGAAGCTTTCTTT
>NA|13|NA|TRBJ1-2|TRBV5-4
CASLGSPYGGYTF
TGTGCCAGCTTAGGGTCACCTTACGGTGGCTACACCTTC
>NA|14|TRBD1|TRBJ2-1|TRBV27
CASSFPGTVNEQFF
TGTGCCAGCAGTTTCCCCGGGACAGTCAATGAGCAGTTCTTC
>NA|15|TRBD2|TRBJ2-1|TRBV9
CASSGTSGGALEQFF
TGTGCCAGCAGCGGCACTAGCGGGGGGGCCCTTGAGCAGTTCTTC
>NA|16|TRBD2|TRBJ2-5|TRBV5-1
CASSQVGLAAQETQYF
TGCGCCAGCAGCCAAGTGGGACTAGCGGCCCAAGAGACCCAGTACTTC
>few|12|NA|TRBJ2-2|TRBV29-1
CSVGATTGELFF
TGCAGCGTTGGGGCTACTACCGGGGAGCTGTTTTTT
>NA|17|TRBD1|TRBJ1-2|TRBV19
CASSPRTGGIRDYGYTF
TGTGCCAGTAGTCCACGGACAGGGGGCATTCGGGACTATGGCTACACCTTC
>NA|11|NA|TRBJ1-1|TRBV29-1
CSVAGPTEAFF
TGCAGCGTCGCGGGACCTACTGAAGCTTTCTTT
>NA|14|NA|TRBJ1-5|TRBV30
CAWSGTAGNQPQHF
TGTGCCTGGAGTGGGACCGCGGGCAATCAGCCCCAGCATTTT
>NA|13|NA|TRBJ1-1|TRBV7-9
CASSLTGGTEAFF
TGTGCCAGCAGCTTAACCGGGGGCACTGAAGCTTTCTTT
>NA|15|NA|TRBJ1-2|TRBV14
CASSQVLPLGDGYTF
TGTGCCAGCAGCCAAGTTTTACCCTTAGGGGACGGCTACACCTTC
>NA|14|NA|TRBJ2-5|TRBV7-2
CASSPMGGRETQYF
TGTGCCAGCAGCCCGATGGGGGGCAGAGAGACCCAGTACTTC
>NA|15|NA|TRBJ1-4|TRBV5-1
CASSSSGYSDEKLFF
TGCGCCAGCAGCTCCTCAGGGTACTCCGATGAAAAACTGTTTTTT
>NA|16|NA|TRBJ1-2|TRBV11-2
CASSLDPQGPFYGYTF
TGTGCCAGCAGCTTAGATCCTCAGGGGCCTTTCTATGGCTACACCTTC
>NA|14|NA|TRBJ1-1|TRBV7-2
CASSLLGGNVEAFF
TGTGCCAGCAGCTTACTGGGGGGTAACGTTGAAGCTTTCTTT
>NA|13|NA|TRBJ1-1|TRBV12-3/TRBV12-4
CASKPGQNTEAFF
TGTGCCAGCAAACCCGGACAAAACACTGAAGCTTTCTTT
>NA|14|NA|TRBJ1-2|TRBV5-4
CASSPPRREEGYTF
TGTGCCAGCAGCCCCCCTCGCAGGGAGGAAGGCTACACCTTC
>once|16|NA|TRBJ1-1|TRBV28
CASSVGQWYGGTEAFF
TGTGCCAGCAGTGTAGGACAGTGGTACGGTGGCACTGAAGCTTTCTTT
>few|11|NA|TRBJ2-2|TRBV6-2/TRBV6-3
CASSTSVELFF
TGTGCCAGCAGTACCTCCGTGGAGCTGTTTTTT
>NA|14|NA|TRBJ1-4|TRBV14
CASSQKGRGEKLFF
TGTGCCAGCAGCCAAAAGGGGAGGGGTGAAAAACTGTTTTTT
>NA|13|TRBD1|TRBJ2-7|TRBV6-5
CASSSGGTYEQYF
TGTGCCAGCAGTTCAGGGGGTACCTACGAGCAGTACTTC
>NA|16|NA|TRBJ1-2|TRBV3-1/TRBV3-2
CASSQDPTGWNYGYTF
TGTGCCAGCAGCCAAGATCCAACAGGGTGGAACTATGGCTACACCTTC
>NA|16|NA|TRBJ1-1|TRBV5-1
CASAISQGARYTEAFF
TGCGCCAGCGCGATTAGCCAGGGAGCGAGGTACACTGAAGCTTTCTTT
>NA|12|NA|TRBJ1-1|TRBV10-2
CASSVGGTEAFF
TGCGCCAGCAGTGTAGGGGGCACTGAAGCTTTCTTT
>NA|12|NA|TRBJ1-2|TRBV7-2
CASSLDFYGYTF
TGTGCCAGCAGCCTAGACTTTTACGGCTACACCTTC
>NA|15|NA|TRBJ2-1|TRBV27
CASSWRQSSYNEQFF
TGTGCCAGCAGTTGGCGGCAGAGCTCCTACAATGAGCAGTTCTTC
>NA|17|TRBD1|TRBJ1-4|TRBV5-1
CASKGASTGGDFEKLFF
TGCGCCAGCAAAGGAGCCTCGACAGGGGGCGATTTTGAAAAACTGTTTTTT
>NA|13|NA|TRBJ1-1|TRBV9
CASSVARADEAFF
TGTGCCAGCAGCGTAGCTAGGGCAGATGAAGCTTTCTTT
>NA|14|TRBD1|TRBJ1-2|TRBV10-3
CAIRKDRRHYGYTF
TGTGCCATCAGGAAGGACAGGCGGCACTATGGCTACACCTTC
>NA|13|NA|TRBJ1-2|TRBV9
CASSGTSNYGYTF
TGTGCCAGCAGCGGGACATCTAACTATGGCTACACCTTC
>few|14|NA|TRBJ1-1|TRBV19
CASKGSLMNTEAFF
TGTGCCAGTAAGGGGTCTCTCATGAACACTGAAGCTTTCTTT
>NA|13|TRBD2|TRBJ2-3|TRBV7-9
CASSPGGSDTQYF
TGTGCCAGCAGTCCGGGGGGGTCAGATACGCAGTATTTT
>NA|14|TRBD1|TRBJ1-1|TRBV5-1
CASSLDRGDTEAFF
TGCGCCAGCAGCTTAGACAGGGGGGACACTGAAGCTTTCTTT
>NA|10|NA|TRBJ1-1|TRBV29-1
CSAGETEAFF
TGCAGCGCGGGGGAGACTGAAGCTTTCTTT
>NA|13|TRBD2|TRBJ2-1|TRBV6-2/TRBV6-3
CASSDGTRYEQFF
TGTGCCAGCAGCGACGGGACTAGGTATGAGCAGTTCTTC
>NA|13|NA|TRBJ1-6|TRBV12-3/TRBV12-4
CASSLWGNSPLHF
TGTGCCAGCAGTTTATGGGGTAATTCACCCCTCCACTTT
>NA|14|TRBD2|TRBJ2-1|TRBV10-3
CAISGGGPGNEQFF
TGTGCCATCAGTGGCGGGGGGCCTGGCAATGAGCAGTTCTTC
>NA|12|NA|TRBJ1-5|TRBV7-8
CASSQPSGSQHF
TGTGCCAGCAGCCAACCGTCGGGCTCCCAGCATTTT
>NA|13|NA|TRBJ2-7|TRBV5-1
CASSLTGAYEQYF
TGCGCCAGCAGCTTGACGGGGGCCTACGAGCAGTACTTC
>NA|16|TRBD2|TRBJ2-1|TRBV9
CASSVGSGRVYNEQFF
TGTGCCAGCAGCGTAGGCAGCGGGAGGGTTTACAATGAGCAGTTCTTC
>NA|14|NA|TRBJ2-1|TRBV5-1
CASSLGLVVDEQFF
TGCGCCAGCAGCTTGGGGCTAGTTGTCGATGAGCAGTTCTTC
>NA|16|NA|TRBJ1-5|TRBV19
CASSPGGEGLYQPQHF
TGTGCCAGTTCACCCGGAGGGGAAGGGTTGTACCAGCCCCAGCATTTT
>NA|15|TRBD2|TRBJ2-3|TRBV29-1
CSVDSLAGGTDTQYF
TGCAGCGTTGATTCCCTAGCGGGGGGCACAGATACGCAGTATTTT
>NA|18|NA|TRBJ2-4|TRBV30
CAWSRSGPPDLAKNIQYF
TGTGCCTGGAGTCGGTCCGGGCCCCCCGATTTAGCCAAAAACATTCAGTACTTC
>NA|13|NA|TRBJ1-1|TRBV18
CASSRTENTEAFF
TGTGCCAGCTCAAGGACAGAGAACACTGAAGCTTTCTTT
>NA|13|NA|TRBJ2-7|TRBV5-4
CASSWGMGGEQYF
TGTGCCAGCAGCTGGGGGATGGGTGGGGAGCAGTACTTC
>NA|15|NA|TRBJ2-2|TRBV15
CATSRDYAGTGELFF
TGTGCCACCAGCAGAGATTATGCAGGGACCGGGGAGCTGTTTTTT
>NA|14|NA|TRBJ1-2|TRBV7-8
CASSLGRDRSGYTF
TGTGCCAGCAGCTTAGGCAGGGATCGATCGGGCTACACCTTC